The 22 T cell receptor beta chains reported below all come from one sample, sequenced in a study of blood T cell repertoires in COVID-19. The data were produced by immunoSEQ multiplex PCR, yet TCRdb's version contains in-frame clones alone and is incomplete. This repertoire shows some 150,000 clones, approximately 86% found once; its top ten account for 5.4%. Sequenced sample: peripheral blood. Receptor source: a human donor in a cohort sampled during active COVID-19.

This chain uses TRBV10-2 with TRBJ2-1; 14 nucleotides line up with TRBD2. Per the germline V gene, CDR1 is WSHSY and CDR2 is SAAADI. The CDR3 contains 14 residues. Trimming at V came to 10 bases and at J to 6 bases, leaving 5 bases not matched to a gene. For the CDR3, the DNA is TGCGCCACCACGGGGACTAGCGGGAGCAATGAGCAGTTCTTC. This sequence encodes CATTGTSGSNEQFF.

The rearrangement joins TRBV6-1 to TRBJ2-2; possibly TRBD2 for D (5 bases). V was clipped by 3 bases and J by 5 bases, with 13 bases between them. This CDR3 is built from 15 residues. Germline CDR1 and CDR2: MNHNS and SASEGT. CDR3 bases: TGTGCCAGCAGTGAGATAACGGGCGGGACCGGGGAGCTGTTTTTT. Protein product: CASSEITGGTGELFF.

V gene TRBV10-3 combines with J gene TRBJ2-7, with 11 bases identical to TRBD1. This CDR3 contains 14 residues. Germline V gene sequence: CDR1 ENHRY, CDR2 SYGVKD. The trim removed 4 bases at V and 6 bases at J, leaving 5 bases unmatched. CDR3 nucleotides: TGTGCCATCAGTGGTGGACAGGGGGCCTCCGAGCAGTACTTC. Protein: CAISGGQGASEQYF.

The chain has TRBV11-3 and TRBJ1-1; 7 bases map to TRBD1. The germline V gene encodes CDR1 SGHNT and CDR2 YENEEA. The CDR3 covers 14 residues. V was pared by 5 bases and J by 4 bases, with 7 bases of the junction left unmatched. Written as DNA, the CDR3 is TGTGCCAGCAGCGAGCAACAGGGGAGCACTGAAGCTTTCTTT. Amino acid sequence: CASSEQQGSTEAFF.

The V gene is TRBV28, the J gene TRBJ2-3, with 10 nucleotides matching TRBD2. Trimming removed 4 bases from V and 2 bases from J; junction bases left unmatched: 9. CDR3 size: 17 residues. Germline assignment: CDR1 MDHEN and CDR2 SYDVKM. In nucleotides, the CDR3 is TGTGCCAGCAGTTCCCGGACTAGCGGAGAAAACACAGATACGCAGTATTTT. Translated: CASSSRTSGENTDTQYF. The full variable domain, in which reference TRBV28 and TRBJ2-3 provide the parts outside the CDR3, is DVKVTQSSRYLVKRTGEKVFLECVQDMDHENMFWYRQDPGLGLRLIYFSYDVKMKEKGDIPEGYSVSREKKERFSLILESASTNQTSMYLCASSSRTSGENTDTQYFGPGTRLTVL.

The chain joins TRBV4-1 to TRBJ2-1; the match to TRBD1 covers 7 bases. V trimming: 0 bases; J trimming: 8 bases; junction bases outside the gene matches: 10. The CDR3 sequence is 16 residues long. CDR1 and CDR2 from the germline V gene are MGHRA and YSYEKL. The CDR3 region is CASSQETGAGWDEQFF. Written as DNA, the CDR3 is TGCGCCAGCAGCCAAGAAACAGGGGCCGGTTGGGATGAGCAGTTCTTC.

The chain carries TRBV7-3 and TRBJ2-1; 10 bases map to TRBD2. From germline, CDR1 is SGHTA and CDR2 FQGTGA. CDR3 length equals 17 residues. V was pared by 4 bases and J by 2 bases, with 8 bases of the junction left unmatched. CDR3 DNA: TGTGCCAGCAGCTCAAGCGGGGGGGCAGGGACCTACAATGAGCAGTTCTTC. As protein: CASSSSGGAGTYNEQFF.

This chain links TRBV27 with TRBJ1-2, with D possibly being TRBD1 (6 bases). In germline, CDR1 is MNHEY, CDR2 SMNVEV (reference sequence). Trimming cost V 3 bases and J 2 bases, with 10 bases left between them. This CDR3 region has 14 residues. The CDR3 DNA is TGTGCCAGCAGTTTTGCCGGGACAAACTATGGCTACACCTTC. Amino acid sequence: CASSFAGTNYGYTF.

The CDR3, as DNA: TGCGCCAGCAGCTTGGGGACAGGTCCAGACACAGATACGCAGTATTTT. Translating it yields CASSLGTGPDTDTQYF. V is TRBV5-1 and J is TRBJ2-3, with 7 bases lining up with TRBD1. Per germline, CDR1 SGHRS and CDR2 YFSETQ. The CDR3 totals 16 residues. V dropped 0 bases and J dropped 2; count of bases not matched to a gene: 6.

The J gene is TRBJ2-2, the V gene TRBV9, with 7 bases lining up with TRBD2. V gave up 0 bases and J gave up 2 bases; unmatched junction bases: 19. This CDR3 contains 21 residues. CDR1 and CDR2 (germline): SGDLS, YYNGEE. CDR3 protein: CASSVGVYQRRLAENTGELFF. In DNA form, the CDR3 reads TGTGCCAGCAGCGTAGGGGTCTATCAAAGGAGGCTAGCGGAAAACACCGGGGAGCTGTTTTTT. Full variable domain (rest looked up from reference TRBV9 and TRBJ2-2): DSGVTQTPKHLITATGQRVTLRCSPRSGDLSVYWYQQSLDQGLQFLIQYYNGEERAKGNILERFSAQQFPDLHSELNLSSLELGDSALYFCASSVGVYQRRLAENTGELFFGEGSRLTVL.

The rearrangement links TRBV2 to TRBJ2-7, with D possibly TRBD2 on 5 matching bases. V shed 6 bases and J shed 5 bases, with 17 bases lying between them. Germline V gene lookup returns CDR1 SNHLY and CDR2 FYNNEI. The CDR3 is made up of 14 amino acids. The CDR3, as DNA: TGTGCCAGCAGAGAACCGGGATCGGTCCACGAGCAGTACTTC. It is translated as CASREPGSVHEQYF. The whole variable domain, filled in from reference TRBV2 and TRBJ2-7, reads EPEVTQTPSHQVTQMGQEVILRCVPISNHLYFYWYRQILGQKVEFLVSFYNNEISEKSEIFDDQFSVERPDGSNFTLKIRSTKLEDSAMYFCASREPGSVHEQYFGPGTRLTVT.

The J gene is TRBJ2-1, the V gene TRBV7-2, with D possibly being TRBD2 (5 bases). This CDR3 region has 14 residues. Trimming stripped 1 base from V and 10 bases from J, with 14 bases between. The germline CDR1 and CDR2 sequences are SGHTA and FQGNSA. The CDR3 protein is CASSLEGLGIEQFF. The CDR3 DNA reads TGTGCCAGCAGCTTAGAAGGACTGGGGATCGAGCAGTTCTTC.

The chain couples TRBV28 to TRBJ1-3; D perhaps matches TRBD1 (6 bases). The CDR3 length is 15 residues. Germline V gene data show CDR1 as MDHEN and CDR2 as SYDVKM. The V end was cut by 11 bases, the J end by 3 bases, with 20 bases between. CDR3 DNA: TGTGCCGCCACGGGTGGGGGGGGCCTTGGAAACACCATATATTTT. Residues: CAATGGGGLGNTIYF.

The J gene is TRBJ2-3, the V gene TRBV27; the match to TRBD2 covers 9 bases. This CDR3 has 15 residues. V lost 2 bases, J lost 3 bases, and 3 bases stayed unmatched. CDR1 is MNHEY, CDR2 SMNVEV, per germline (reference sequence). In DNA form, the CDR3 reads TGTGCCAGCAGTTTAGCGGGAGGGTTTACAGATACGCAGTATTTT. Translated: CASSLAGGFTDTQYF.

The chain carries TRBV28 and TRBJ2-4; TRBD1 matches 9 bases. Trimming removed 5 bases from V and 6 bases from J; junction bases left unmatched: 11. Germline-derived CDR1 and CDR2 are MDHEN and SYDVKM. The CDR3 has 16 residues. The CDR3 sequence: CASSTRDRVNGNIQYF. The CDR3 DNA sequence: TGTGCCAGCAGTACTAGGGACAGGGTAAATGGAAACATTCAGTACTTC.

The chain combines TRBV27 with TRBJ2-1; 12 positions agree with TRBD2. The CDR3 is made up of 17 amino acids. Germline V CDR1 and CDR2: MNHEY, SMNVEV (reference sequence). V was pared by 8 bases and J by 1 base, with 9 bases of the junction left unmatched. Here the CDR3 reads CASGGLAGPRSYNEQFF. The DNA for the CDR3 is TGTGCCAGCGGAGGACTAGCGGGGCCAAGGTCCTACAATGAGCAGTTCTTC.

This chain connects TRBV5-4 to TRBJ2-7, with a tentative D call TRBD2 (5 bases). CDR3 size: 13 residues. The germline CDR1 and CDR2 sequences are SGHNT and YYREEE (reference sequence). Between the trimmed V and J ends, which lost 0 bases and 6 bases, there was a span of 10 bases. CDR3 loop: CASSLVGIGEQYF. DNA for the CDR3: TGTGCCAGCAGCTTGGTCGGGATCGGCGAGCAGTACTTC. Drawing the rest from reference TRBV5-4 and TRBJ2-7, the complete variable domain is ETGVTQSPTHLIKTRGQQVTLRCSSQSGHNTVSWYQQALGQGPQFIFQYYREEENGRGNFPPRFSGLQFPNYSSELNVNALELDDSALYLCASSLVGIGEQYFGPGTRLTVT.

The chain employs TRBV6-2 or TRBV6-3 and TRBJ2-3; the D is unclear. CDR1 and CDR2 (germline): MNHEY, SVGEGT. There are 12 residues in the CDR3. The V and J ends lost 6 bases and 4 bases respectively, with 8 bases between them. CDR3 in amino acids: CASSRLPDTQYF. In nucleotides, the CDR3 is TGTGCCAGCAGCCGCCTACCAGATACGCAGTATTTT.

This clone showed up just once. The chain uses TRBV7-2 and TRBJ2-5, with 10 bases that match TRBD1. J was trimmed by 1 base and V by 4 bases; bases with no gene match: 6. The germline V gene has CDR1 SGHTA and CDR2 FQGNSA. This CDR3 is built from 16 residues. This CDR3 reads CASSSGQGVRQETQYF. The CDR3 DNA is TGTGCCAGCAGCTCCGGACAGGGGGTACGCCAAGAGACCCAGTACTTC.

CDR3 nucleotides: TGTGCCAGCAGTTACCAGGGTTCGGAGACCCAGTACTTC. Translation: CASSYQGSETQYF. The chain recombines TRBV6-5 with TRBJ2-5; D may be TRBD1 (5 bases). This CDR3 comprises 13 residues. Per germline, CDR1 MNHEY and CDR2 SVGAGI. V was shortened by 2 bases and J by 5 bases, with 9 bases between the two germline ends.

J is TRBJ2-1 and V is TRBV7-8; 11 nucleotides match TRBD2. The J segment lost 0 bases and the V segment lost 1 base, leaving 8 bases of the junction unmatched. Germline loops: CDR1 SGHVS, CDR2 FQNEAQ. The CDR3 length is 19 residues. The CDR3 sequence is CASSLVGTSGLSSYNEQFF. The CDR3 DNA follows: TGTGCCAGCAGCTTAGTTGGGACTAGCGGTCTGAGCTCCTACAATGAGCAGTTCTTC. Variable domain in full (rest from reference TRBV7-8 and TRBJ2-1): GAGVSQSPRYKVAKRGQDVALRCDPISGHVSLFWYQQALGQGPEFLTYFQNEAQLDKSGLPSDRFFAERPEGSVSTLKIQRTQQEDSAVYLCASSLVGTSGLSSYNEQFFGPGTRLTVL.

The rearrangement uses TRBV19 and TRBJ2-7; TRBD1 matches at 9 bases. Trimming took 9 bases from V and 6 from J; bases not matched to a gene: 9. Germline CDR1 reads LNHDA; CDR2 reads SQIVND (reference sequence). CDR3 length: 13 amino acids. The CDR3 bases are TGTGCCAGCAAGGGACAGGGACGCTCCGAGCAGTACTTC. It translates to CASKGQGRSEQYF. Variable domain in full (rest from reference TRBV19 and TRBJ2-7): DGGITQSPKYLFRKEGQNVTLSCEQNLNHDAMYWYRQDPGQGLRLIYYSQIVNDFQKGDIAEGYSVSREKKESFPLTVTSAQKNPTAFYLCASKGQGRSEQYFGPGTRLTVT.